The rows below give T cell receptor beta chains drawn from one sample of a study of shared clonotypes between healthy human individuals. Assay used: immunoSEQ multiplex PCR; TCRdb lists only in-frame clones, some missing. The table shows a few hundred thousand clones, with approximately 97% occurring only once. The material sequenced was naive CD4+ T cells sorted from blood. The source of these receptors is a woman aged 30 to 39 in good health. CDR3s include the opening cysteine and the closing phenylalanine or tryptophan. D genes are given only for firm matches. Size is omitted from some rows. Given values are once, few, many or a class for expanded clones.

CDR3aa: CASSEDSSASGSRYEQYF; CDR3nt: TGTGCCAGCAGTGAAGATTCGTCGGCTAGCGGGAGTCGGTACGAGCAGTACTTC; v_gene: TRBV6-1; abundance: NA; d_gene: TRBD2; j_gene: TRBJ2-7
CDR3aa: CAWKFNTGELFF; CDR3nt: TGTGCCTGGAAATTTAACACCGGGGAGCTGTTTTTT; v_gene: TRBV30; abundance: NA; d_gene: NA; j_gene: TRBJ2-2
CDR3aa: CASSKVRAASSYEQYF; CDR3nt: TGCGCCAGCAGCAAGGTTCGGGCGGCAAGCTCCTACGAGCAGTACTTC; v_gene: TRBV4-1; abundance: NA; d_gene: NA; j_gene: TRBJ2-7
CDR3aa: CASSLPDRERGEQYF; CDR3nt: TGTGCCAGCAGTTTACCCGACAGGGAACGGGGCGAGCAGTACTTC; v_gene: TRBV28; abundance: NA; d_gene: TRBD1; j_gene: TRBJ2-7
CDR3aa: CAISESGTSGSYNEQFF; CDR3nt: TGTGCCATCAGTGAGTCTGGGACTAGCGGCTCCTACAATGAGCAGTTCTTC; v_gene: TRBV10-3; abundance: NA; d_gene: TRBD2; j_gene: TRBJ2-1
CDR3aa: CATSRDSWEQYF; CDR3nt: TGTGCCACCAGCAGAGATTCGTGGGAGCAGTACTTC; v_gene: TRBV15; abundance: NA; d_gene: NA; j_gene: TRBJ2-7
CDR3aa: CASSEARGRRGYNEQFF; CDR3nt: TGTGCCAGCAGTGAAGCGAGGGGGAGAAGAGGGTACAATGAGCAGTTCTTC; v_gene: TRBV6-1; abundance: NA; d_gene: NA; j_gene: TRBJ2-1
CDR3aa: CASTLDSTNEKLFF; CDR3nt: TGTGCCAGCACCCTGGACAGCACTAATGAAAAACTGTTTTTT; v_gene: TRBV28; abundance: NA; d_gene: NA; j_gene: TRBJ1-4
CDR3aa: CASRPGQTYNEQFF; CDR3nt: TGTGCCAGCAGGCCGGGACAGACATACAATGAGCAGTTCTTC; v_gene: TRBV6-5; abundance: once; d_gene: TRBD1; j_gene: TRBJ2-1
CDR3aa: CASSRDRIVNQPQHF; CDR3nt: TGTGCCAGCAGCAGGGACAGGATCGTAAATCAGCCCCAGCATTTT; v_gene: TRBV28; abundance: NA; d_gene: TRBD1; j_gene: TRBJ1-5
CDR3aa: CASSAGPEGSGANVLTF; CDR3nt: TGTGCCAGCAGCGCCGGTCCCGAGGGCTCTGGGGCCAACGTCCTGACTTTC; v_gene: TRBV9; abundance: NA; d_gene: NA; j_gene: TRBJ2-6
CDR3aa: CASSESATTEAFF; CDR3nt: TGCGCCAGCAGTGAGTCGGCGACCACTGAAGCTTTCTTT; v_gene: TRBV10-2; abundance: NA; d_gene: NA; j_gene: TRBJ1-1
CDR3aa: CASSFRGPVTGELFF; CDR3nt: TGTGCCAGCAGCTTTAGAGGGCCGGTCACCGGGGAGCTGTTTTTT; v_gene: TRBV7-2; abundance: NA; d_gene: NA; j_gene: TRBJ2-2
CDR3aa: CASSLIGSSTDTQYF; CDR3nt: TGTGCCAGCAGTTTAATTGGTTCTAGCACAGATACGCAGTATTTT; v_gene: TRBV28; abundance: NA; d_gene: NA; j_gene: TRBJ2-3
CDR3aa: CASSEMAARGPQHF; CDR3nt: TGTGCCAGCAGTGAAATGGCAGCCCGGGGGCCCCAGCATTTT; v_gene: TRBV6-1; abundance: NA; d_gene: NA; j_gene: TRBJ1-5
CDR3aa: CASSPLLQQGANQPQHF; CDR3nt: TGTGCCAGCAGTCCCCTCCTCCAACAGGGGGCCAATCAGCCCCAGCATTTT; v_gene: TRBV27; abundance: NA; d_gene: TRBD1; j_gene: TRBJ1-5
CDR3aa: CASSLWAGSGTTDTQYF; CDR3nt: TGTGCCAGTAGTCTCTGGGCCGGATCCGGGACCACAGATACGCAGTATTTT; v_gene: TRBV19; abundance: NA; d_gene: NA; j_gene: TRBJ2-3
CDR3aa: CASSLLAGVYNEQFF; CDR3nt: TGTGCCAGCAGTCTCCTAGCGGGAGTCTACAATGAGCAGTTCTTC; v_gene: TRBV11-2; abundance: NA; d_gene: TRBD2; j_gene: TRBJ2-1
CDR3aa: CASSLGEVLDTGELFF; CDR3nt: TGTGCCAGCAGCTTAGGCGAGGTTTTGGACACCGGGGAGCTGTTTTTT; v_gene: TRBV7-9; abundance: NA; d_gene: NA; j_gene: TRBJ2-2
CDR3aa: CASSLFPPAGTGELFF; CDR3nt: TGTGCCAGCAGTTTGTTCCCGCCCGCAGGCACCGGGGAGCTGTTTTTT; v_gene: TRBV6-6; abundance: once; d_gene: NA; j_gene: TRBJ2-2
CDR3aa: CASREQGFYGYTF; CDR3nt: TGTGCCAGTAGAGAACAGGGTTTCTATGGCTACACCTTC; v_gene: TRBV19; abundance: NA; d_gene: NA; j_gene: TRBJ1-2
CDR3aa: CASSEEANYGYTF; CDR3nt: TGTGCCAGCAGTGAAGAGGCTAACTATGGCTACACCTTC; v_gene: TRBV2; abundance: NA; d_gene: NA; j_gene: TRBJ1-2
CDR3aa: CASSPLVGASGTQNEQFF; CDR3nt: TGTGCCAGCTCACCACTGGTAGGAGCTAGCGGGACCCAGAATGAGCAGTTCTTC; v_gene: TRBV18; abundance: NA; d_gene: TRBD2; j_gene: TRBJ2-1
CDR3aa: CASSHGGTGDYEQFF; CDR3nt: TGTGCCAGTAGCCATGGGGGGACAGGGGATTATGAGCAGTTCTTC; v_gene: TRBV19; abundance: once; d_gene: TRBD1; j_gene: TRBJ2-1
CDR3aa: CASSLSVRTGFPYEQYF; CDR3nt: TGTGCCAGCAGTTTATCGGTTCGGACAGGATTCCCCTACGAGCAGTACTTC; v_gene: TRBV27; abundance: NA; d_gene: TRBD1; j_gene: TRBJ2-7
CDR3aa: CSVARTGIGMGSYGYTF; CDR3nt: TGCAGCGTTGCCCGGACAGGGATCGGGATGGGCTCCTATGGCTACACCTTC; v_gene: TRBV29-1; abundance: NA; d_gene: TRBD1; j_gene: TRBJ1-2
CDR3aa: CASSLWAGGGETQYF; CDR3nt: TGCGCCAGCAGCTTGTGGGCAGGGGGCGGTGAGACCCAGTACTTC; v_gene: TRBV5-1; abundance: NA; d_gene: TRBD1; j_gene: TRBJ2-5
CDR3aa: CASSLMRGSTDTQYF; CDR3nt: TGTGCCAGCAGCTTAATGAGAGGGAGCACAGATACGCAGTATTTT; v_gene: TRBV7-2; abundance: NA; d_gene: NA; j_gene: TRBJ2-3
CDR3aa: CASRIAGVGETQYF; CDR3nt: TGTGCCAGCAGAATAGCGGGAGTAGGGGAGACCCAGTACTTC; v_gene: TRBV27; abundance: NA; d_gene: TRBD2; j_gene: TRBJ2-5